This TCR beta chain is from a study of shared clonotypes between healthy human individuals (dated by TCRdb to about 2020). About the full investigation: Two women and three men aged 18 to 49 years were included in the cohort. Blood TCR repertoires of four to six healthy adults were deeply sequenced to estimate repertoire size and the extent of clonotype sharing between individuals. For each donor, CD4 naive and CD4 memory were each given three plates, CD8 naive was given two plates, and CD8 memory was given one plate. Different laboratories and diverse techniques were used to prepare libraries and sequence TCR repertoires, to increase sequencing depth and limit assay-specific biases. Each donor's leukapheresis produced roughly between roughly 0.85 and 9.5 billion PBMCs. Broader findings and caveats from the paper: Because the study included only a small number of donors, the genetic and exposure-history diversity represented was limited. Only blood was sampled, and tissue TCR repertoires likely differ from those in blood. Sharing across a handful of donors was observed for roughly 5.4% of naive CD4, less than 4% of naive CD8, 2.3% of memory CD4, and about 0.39% of memory CD8 clonotypes. Pairwise subsampling led to the expectation that sequencing depth would affect the degree of clonotype sharing among donors. Larger estimated clonotype richness was generally found for naive subsets than for memory subsets. Even with the large sequencing depth, rarefaction of the sorted-subset datasets indicated that sequencing was incomplete. Clonotypes shared by all four sorted-subset donors showed higher generation probabilities than non-shared clonotypes.

The CDR3 holds 17 amino acids from the cysteine to the phenylalanine. Just CDR3 DNA is preserved here, 51 bases in frame from base 1. V sheds 1 base and J sheds 0 bases, leaving 13 bases between their ends. The germline V gene sets CDR1 to SGHAT and CDR2 to FQNNGV. As regards this clone: Its cognate antigen has yet to be identified. No base qualities exist here, and no much larger clone lies one base off it.

CD8 naive samples were obtained by positive selection for CCR7 among CD45RO-negative cells, yielding a CD45RA+CCR7+ population from which TemRA cells were excluded. Donors were healthy HIV-negative adults with no recently reported acute infections or vaccinations. Only Caucasian adults living in Nashville, Tennessee, USA were represented among the donors. Blood was obtained by leukapheresis, after which PBMCs were separated by Ficoll-Histopaque density gradient centrifugation and cryopreserved in liquid nitrogen vapor phase. Analytical flow cytometry was used to check the purity and quantity of each magnetically sorted T cell population. Each sorted fraction had its genomic DNA isolated and then quantified by UV absorbance on a Nanodrop 2000c. TCR CDR3 regions were amplified from genomic DNA by multiplex PCR using the deep immunoSEQ assay. Extracted genomic DNA from each cell subset was spread evenly across all wells of several immunoSEQ 96-well plates, with each plate serving as a replicate. For sorted subsets, about 0.2 ug genomic DNA, equal to tens of thousands of T cell genomes, was loaded into each replicate PCR. Purified libraries were quantified with a Qubit 3.0 fluorometer, sized on a Bioanalyzer 2100, and re-quantified with the KAPA Library Quantification kit. A separate single-read 150-cycle Illumina NextSeq 550 flow cell was used to sequence each immunoSEQ 96-well plate. The authors' pipeline ran thus. Because only junctional sequences without quality scores were contained in the immunoSEQ output, filtering matching that applied to full-length reads could not be performed. To assign V/J genes and CDR3, sequences were annotated using PyIR, a Python wrapper for IgBLAST v1.9, with IMGT germline references. Reads were filtered out if the reads had weak V/J assignments (E-value above 1e-6), no CDR3, stop codons, out-of-frame junctions, or ambiguous translated residues. V3J clonotypes were defined by identical inferred V gene, J gene, and CDR3 amino acid sequence. To compute the percentage overlap between repertoires, the number of shared unique clonotypes was divided by the size of the smaller repertoire. RTK rarefaction, the Chao1 estimator, and Recon v2.1 estimates of unobserved clonotypes were used to assess repertoire richness. Generation probabilities for all TCRbeta clonotypes obtained by the gDNA method from a handful of donors were computed using OLGA. TCRdb re-hosts the immuneACCESS table, in-frame sequences only. Its copies lack some clones; in the studies checked, an unresolved V gene accounts for under half of them, and the cause for the rest is not known. From that table come the V and J calls and clone size; the DNA was used to work out D and trimming. The sample data list 2 million or so clones, and about 94% of these were observed just once. The leading ten clones occupy 1% to 1.3% of the sample.

The sequence derives from a man younger than 30 in good health. This chain is built from TRBV11-2 and TRBJ1-3, with no D gene named confidently. The specimen sequenced was naive CD8+ T cells sorted from blood. What this sample's cell subset or site label stands for: CD45RA+CCR7+. The DNA reads as follows: TGTGCCAGCAGCTTAGGGACTGGCGGGATCTCTGGAAACACCATATATTTT. The encoded protein is CASSLGTGGISGNTIYF.